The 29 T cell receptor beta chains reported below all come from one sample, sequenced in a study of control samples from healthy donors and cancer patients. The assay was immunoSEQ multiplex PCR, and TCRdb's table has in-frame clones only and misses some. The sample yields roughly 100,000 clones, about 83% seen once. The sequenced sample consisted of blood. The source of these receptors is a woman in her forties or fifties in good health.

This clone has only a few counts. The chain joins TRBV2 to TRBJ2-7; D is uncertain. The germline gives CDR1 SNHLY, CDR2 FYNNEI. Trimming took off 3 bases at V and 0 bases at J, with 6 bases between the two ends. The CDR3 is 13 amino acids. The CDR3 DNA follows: TGTGCCAGCAGTGACCAAACCTCCTACGAGCAGTACTTC. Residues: CASSDQTSYEQYF.

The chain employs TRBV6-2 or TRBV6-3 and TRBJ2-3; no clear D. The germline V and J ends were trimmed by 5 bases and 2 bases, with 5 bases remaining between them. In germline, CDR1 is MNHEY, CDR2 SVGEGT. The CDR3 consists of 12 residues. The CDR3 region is CASSDPTDTQYF. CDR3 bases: TGTGCCAGCAGTGATCCCACAGATACGCAGTATTTT.

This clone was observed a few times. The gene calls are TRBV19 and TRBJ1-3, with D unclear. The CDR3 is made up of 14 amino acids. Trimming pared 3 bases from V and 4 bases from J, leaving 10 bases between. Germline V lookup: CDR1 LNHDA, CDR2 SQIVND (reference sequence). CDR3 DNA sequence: TGTGCCAGTAGTATCGGCCAGGTCGGAAACACCATATATTTT. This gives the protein CASSIGQVGNTIYF. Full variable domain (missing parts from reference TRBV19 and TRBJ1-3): DGGITQSPKYLFRKEGQNVTLSCEQNLNHDAMYWYRQDPGQGLRLIYYSQIVNDFQKGDIAEGYSVSREKKESFPLTVTSAQKNPTAFYLCASSIGQVGNTIYFGEGSWLTVV.

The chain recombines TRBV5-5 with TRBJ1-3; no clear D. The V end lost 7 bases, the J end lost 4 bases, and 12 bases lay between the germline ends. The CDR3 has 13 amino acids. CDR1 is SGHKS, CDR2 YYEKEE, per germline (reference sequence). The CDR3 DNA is TGTGCCAGCGGGGTTTTAGTCGGAAACACCATATATTTT. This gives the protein CASGVLVGNTIYF.

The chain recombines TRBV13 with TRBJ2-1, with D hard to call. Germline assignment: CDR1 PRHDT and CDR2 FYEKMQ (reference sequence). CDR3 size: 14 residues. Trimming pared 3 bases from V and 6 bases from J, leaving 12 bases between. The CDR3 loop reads CASSFSDITNEQFF. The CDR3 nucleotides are TGTGCCAGCAGCTTTTCAGACATCACCAATGAGCAGTTCTTC.

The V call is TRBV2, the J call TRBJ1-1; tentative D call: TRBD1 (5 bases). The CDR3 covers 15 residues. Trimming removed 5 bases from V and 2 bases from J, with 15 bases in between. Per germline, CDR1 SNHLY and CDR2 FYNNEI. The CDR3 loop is CASSRYGTGNTEAFF. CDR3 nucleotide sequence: TGTGCCAGCAGTCGATATGGGACGGGTAACACTGAAGCTTTCTTT.

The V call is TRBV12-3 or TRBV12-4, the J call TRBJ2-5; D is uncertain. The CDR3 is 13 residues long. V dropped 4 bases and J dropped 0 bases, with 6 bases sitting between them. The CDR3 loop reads CASSSIYQETQYF. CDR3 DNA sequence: TGTGCCAGCAGTTCCATATACCAAGAGACCCAGTACTTC.

Here the CDR3 reads CASSYSGGRDGYTF. CDR3 nucleotide sequence: TGTGCCAGCAGTTACTCAGGGGGGCGCGATGGCTACACCTTC. The chain employs TRBV6-6 and TRBJ1-2; tentative D call: TRBD1 (6 bases). Germline CDR1 reads MNHNY; CDR2 reads SVGAGI (reference sequence). V was clipped by 0 bases and J by 6 bases, with 11 bases between them. The CDR3 has 14 residues.

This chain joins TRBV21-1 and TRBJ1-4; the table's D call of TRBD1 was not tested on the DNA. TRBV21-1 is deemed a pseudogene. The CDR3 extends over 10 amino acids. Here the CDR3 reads CASSKTGLSF. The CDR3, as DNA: TGTGCCAGCAGCAAAACAGGGCTTAGTTTT.

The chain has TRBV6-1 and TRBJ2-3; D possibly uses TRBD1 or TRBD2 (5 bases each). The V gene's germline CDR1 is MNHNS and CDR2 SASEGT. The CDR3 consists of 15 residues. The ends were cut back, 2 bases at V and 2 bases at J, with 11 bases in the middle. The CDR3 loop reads CASSERGGLTDTQYF. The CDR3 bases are TGTGCCAGCAGTGAAAGGGGCGGGCTCACAGATACGCAGTATTTT.

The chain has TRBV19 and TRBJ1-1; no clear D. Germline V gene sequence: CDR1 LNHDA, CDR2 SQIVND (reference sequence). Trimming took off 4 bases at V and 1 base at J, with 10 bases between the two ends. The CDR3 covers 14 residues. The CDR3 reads CASSTSLQNTEAFF. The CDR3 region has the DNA TGTGCCAGTAGTACATCCCTCCAGAACACTGAAGCTTTCTTT.

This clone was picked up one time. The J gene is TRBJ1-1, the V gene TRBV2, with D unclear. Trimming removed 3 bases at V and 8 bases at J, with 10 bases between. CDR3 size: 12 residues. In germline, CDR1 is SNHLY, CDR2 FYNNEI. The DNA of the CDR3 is TGTGCCAGCAGTGATCGGCCCAGAGAAGCTTTCTTT. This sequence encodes CASSDRPREAFF.

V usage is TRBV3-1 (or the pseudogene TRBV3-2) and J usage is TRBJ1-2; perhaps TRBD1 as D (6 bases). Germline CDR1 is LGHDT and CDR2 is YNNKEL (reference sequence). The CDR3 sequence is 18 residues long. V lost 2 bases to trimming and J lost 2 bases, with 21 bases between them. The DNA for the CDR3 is TGTGCCAGCAGCCAACCCCGGGCCGCAACAGGGTTGAACTATGGCTACACCTTC. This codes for CASSQPRAATGLNYGYTF.

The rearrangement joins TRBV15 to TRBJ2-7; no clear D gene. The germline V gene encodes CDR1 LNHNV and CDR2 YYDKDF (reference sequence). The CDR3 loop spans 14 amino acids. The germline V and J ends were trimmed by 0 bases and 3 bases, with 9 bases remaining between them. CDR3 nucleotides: TGTGCCACCAGCAGAGATCGGGCTGTCTACGAGCAGTACTTC. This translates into CATSRDRAVYEQYF.

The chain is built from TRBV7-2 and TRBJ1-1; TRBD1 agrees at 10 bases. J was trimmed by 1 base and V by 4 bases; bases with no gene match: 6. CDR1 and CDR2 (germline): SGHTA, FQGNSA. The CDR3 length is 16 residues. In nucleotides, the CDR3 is TGTGCCAGCAGCTACGGGACAGGGGCTGAGAACACTGAAGCTTTCTTT. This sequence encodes CASSYGTGAENTEAFF.

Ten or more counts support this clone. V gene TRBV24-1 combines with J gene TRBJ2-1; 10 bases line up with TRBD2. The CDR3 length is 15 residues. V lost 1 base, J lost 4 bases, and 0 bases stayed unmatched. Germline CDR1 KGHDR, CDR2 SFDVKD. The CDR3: CATSDLAGGYNEQFF. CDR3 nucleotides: TGTGCCACCAGTGATTTAGCGGGAGGGTACAATGAGCAGTTCTTC.

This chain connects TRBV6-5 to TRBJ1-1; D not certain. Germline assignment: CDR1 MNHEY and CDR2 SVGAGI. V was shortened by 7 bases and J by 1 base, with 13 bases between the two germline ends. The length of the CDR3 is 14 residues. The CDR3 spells CASIAWAGNTEAFF. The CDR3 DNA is TGTGCCAGCATCGCCTGGGCGGGGAACACTGAAGCTTTCTTT.

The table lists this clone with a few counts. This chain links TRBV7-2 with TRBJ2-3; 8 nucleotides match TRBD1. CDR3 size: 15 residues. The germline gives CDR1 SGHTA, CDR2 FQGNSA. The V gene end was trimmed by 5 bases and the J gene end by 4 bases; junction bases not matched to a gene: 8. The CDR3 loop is CASSKDRELADTQYF. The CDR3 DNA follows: TGTGCCAGCAGCAAGGACAGGGAACTCGCAGATACGCAGTATTTT.

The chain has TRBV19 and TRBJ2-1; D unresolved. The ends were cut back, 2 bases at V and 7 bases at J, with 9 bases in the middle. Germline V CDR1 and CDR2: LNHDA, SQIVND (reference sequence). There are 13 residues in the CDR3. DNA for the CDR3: TGTGCCAGTAGTATACTTCACGGGAATGAGCAGTTCTTC. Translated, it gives CASSILHGNEQFF.

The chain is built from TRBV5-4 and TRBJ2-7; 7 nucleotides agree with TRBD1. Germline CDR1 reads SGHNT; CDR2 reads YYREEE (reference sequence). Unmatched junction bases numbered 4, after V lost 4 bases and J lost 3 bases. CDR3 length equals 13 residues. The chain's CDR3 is CASSPYRGYEQYF. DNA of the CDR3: TGTGCCAGCAGCCCTTACAGGGGCTACGAGCAGTACTTC.

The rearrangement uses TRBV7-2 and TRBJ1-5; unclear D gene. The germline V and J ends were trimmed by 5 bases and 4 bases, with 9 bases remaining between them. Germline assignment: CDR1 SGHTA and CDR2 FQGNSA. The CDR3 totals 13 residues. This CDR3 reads CASSVWLNQPQHF. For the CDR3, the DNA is TGTGCCAGCAGCGTATGGTTGAATCAGCCCCAGCATTTT. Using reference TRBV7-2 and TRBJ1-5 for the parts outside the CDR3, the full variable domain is GAGVSQSPSNKVTEKGKDVELRCDPISGHTALYWYRQSLGQGLEFLIYFQGNSAPDKSGLPSDRFSAERTGGSVSTLTIQRTQQEDSAVYLCASSVWLNQPQHFGDGTRLSIL.

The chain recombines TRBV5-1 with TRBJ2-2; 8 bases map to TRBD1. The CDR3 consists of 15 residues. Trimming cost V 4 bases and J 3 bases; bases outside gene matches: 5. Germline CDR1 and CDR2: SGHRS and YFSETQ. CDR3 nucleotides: TGCGCCAGCAGCCTGGTGACAGGGGACACCGGGGAGCTGTTTTTT. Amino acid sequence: CASSLVTGDTGELFF.

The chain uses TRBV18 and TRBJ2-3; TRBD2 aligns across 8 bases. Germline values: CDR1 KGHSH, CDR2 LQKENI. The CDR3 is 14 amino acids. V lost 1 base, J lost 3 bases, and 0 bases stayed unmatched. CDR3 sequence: CASSPRGGTDTQYF. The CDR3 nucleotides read TGTGCCAGCTCACCACGCGGGGGGACAGATACGCAGTATTTT.

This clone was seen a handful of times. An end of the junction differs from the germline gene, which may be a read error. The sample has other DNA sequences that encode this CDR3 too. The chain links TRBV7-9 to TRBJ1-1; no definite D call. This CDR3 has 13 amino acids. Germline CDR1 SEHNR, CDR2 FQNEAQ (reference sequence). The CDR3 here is CASSLALNTEAFF. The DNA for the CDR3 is TGTGCCAGCAGCCTAGCGTTGAACACTGAAGCTTTCTTT.

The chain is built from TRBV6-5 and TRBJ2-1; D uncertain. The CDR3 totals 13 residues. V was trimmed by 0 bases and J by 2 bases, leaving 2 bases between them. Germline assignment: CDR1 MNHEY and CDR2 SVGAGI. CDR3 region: CASSYSTYNEQFF. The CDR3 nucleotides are TGTGCCAGCAGTTACTCGACCTACAATGAGCAGTTCTTC.

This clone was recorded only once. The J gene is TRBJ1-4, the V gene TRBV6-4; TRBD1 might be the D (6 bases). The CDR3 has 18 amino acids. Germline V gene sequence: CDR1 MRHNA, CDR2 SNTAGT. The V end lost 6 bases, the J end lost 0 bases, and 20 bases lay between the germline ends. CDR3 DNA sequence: TGTGCCAGCAGACCAGCGGGGGCCCCGCTTGCAACTAATGAAAAACTGTTTTTT. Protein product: CASRPAGAPLATNEKLFF.

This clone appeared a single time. This CDR3 is CASSAGARGAGELFF. CDR3 sequence (DNA): TGTGCCAGCAGCGCAGGGGCGCGGGGGGCCGGGGAGCTGTTTTTT. The rearrangement uses TRBV9 and TRBJ2-2; TRBD2 matches at 8 bases. Trimming cost V 3 bases and J 6 bases; bases outside gene matches: 7. From germline, CDR1 is SGDLS and CDR2 YYNGEE. The CDR3 runs to 15 residues.

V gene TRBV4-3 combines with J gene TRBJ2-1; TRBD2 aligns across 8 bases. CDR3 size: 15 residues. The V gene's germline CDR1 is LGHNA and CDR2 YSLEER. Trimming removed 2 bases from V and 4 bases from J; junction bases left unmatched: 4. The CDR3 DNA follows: TGCGCCAGCAGCCAATATGAGCGGGAGTACAATGAGCAGTTCTTC. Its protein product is CASSQYEREYNEQFF.

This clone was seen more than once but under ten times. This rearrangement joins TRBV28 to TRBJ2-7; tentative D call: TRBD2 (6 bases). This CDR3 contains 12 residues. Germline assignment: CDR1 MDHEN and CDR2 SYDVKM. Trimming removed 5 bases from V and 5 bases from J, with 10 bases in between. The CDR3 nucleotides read TGTGCCAGCAGTCCGGGACTCGACGAGCAGTACTTC. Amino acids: CASSPGLDEQYF.